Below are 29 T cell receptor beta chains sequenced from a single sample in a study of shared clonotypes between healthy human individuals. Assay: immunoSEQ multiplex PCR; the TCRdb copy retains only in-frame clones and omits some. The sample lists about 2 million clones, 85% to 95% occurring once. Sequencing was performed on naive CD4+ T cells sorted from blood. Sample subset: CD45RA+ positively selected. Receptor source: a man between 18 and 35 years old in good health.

This CDR3 reads CASSYDRFNGELFF. The CDR3, as DNA: TGTGCCAGCAGTTACGATCGGTTCAACGGGGAGCTGTTTTTT. The V and J genes are TRBV6-5 and TRBJ2-2; D gene uncertain. Trimming pared 2 bases from V and 7 bases from J, leaving 11 bases between. The germline V gene encodes CDR1 MNHEY and CDR2 SVGAGI. The CDR3 spans 14 residues.

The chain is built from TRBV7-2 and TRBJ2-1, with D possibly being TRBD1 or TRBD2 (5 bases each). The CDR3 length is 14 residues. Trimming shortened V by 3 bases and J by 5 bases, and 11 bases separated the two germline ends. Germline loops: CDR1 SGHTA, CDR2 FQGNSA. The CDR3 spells CASSFRQTNNEQFF. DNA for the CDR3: TGTGCCAGCAGCTTTCGACAGACTAACAATGAGCAGTTCTTC.

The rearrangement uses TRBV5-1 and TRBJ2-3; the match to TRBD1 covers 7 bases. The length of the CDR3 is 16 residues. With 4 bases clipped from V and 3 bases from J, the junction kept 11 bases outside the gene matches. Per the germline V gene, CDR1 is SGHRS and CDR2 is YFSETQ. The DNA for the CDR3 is TGCGCCAGCAGCGCGAGACAGGGATCTGTGACAGATACGCAGTATTTT. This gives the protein CASSARQGSVTDTQYF.

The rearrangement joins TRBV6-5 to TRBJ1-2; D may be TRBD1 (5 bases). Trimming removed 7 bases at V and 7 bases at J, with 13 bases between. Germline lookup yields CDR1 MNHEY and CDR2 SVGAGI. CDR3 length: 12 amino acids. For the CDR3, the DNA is TGTGCCAGCAAAGGAGGGGACGGTGGCTACACCTTC. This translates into CASKGGDGGYTF.

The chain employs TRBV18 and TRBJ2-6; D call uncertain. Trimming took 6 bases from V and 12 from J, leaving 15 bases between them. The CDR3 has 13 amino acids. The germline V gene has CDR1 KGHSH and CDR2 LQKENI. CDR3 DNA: TGTGCCAGCTCGTTTGGGGATTTAGGCGTCCTGACTTTC. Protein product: CASSFGDLGVLTF.

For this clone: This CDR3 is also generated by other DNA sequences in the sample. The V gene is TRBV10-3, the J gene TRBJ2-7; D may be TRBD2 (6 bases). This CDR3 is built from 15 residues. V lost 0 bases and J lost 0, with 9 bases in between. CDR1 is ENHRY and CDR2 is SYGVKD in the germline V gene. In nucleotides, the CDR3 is TGTGCCATCAGTGAGTCGGGGACTGGCTCCTACGAGCAGTACTTC. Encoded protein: CAISESGTGSYEQYF.

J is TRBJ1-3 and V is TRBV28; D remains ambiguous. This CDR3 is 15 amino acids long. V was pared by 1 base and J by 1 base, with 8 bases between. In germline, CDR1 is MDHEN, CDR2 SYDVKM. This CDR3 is CASSLSARSGNTIYF. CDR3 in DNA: TGTGCCAGCAGTTTATCCGCCAGATCTGGAAACACCATATATTTT.

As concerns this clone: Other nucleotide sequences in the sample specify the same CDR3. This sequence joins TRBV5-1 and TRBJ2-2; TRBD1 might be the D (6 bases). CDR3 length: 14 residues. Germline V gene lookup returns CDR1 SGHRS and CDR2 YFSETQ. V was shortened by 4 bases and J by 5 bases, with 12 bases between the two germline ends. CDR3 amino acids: CASSLGQSTGELFF. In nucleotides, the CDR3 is TGCGCCAGCAGCCTCGGACAGAGTACCGGGGAGCTGTTTTTT.

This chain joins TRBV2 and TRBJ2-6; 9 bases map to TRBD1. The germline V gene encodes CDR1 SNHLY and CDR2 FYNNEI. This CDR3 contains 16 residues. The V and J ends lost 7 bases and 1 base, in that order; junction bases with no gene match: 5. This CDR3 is CASTRDRDSGANVLTF. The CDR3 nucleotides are TGTGCCAGCACTCGGGACAGGGATTCTGGGGCCAACGTCCTGACTTTC. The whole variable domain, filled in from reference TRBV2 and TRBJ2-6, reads EPEVTQTPSHQVTQMGQEVILRCVPISNHLYFYWYRQILGQKVEFLVSFYNNEISEKSEIFDDQFSVERPDGSNFTLKIRSTKLEDSAMYFCASTRDRDSGANVLTFGAGSRLTVL.

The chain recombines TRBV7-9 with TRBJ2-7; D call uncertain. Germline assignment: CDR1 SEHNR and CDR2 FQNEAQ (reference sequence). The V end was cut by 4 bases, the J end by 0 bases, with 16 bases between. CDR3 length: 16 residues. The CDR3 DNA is TGTGCCAGCAGCTATCGGGCAGGCTCGAGCTCCTACGAGCAGTACTTC. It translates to CASSYRAGSSSYEQYF.

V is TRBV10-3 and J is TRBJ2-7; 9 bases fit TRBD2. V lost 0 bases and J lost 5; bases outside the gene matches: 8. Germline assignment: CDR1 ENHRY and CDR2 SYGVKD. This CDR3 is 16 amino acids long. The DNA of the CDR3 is TGTGCCATCAGTGAGTCCTCGGATAGCGGGAGCGACGAGCAGTACTTC. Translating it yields CAISESSDSGSDEQYF.

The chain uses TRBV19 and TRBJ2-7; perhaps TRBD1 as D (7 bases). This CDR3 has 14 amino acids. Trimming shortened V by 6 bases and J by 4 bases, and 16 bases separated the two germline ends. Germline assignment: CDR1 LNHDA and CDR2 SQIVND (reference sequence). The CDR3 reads CASSTRGVRYEQYF. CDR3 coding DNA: TGTGCCAGTAGCACCAGGGGGGTTCGTTACGAGCAGTACTTC.

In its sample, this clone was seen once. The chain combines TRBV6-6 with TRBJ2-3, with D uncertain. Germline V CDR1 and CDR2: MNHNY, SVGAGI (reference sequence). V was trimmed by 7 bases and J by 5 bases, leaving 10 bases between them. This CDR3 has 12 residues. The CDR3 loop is CASTSRGDTQYF. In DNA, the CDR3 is TGTGCCAGCACGTCACGTGGAGATACGCAGTATTTT.

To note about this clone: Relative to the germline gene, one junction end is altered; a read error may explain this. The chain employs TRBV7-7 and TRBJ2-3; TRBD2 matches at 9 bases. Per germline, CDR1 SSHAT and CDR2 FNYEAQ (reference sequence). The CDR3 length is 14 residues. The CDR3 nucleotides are TGTGCTAGCAGCTTAGCGGGAGTGGAAGATACGCAGTATTTT. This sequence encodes CASSLAGVEDTQYF.

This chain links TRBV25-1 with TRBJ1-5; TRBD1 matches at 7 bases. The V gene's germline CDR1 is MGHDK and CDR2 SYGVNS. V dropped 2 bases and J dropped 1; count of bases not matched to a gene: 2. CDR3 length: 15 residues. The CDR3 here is CASSEGDRSNQPQHF. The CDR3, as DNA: TGTGCCAGCAGTGAAGGGGACAGAAGCAATCAGCCCCAGCATTTT. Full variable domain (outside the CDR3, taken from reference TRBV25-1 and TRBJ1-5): EADIYQTPRYLVIGTGKKITLECSQTMGHDKMYWYQQDPGMELHLIHYSYGVNSTEKGDLSSESTVSRIRTEHFPLTLESARPSHTSQYLCASSEGDRSNQPQHFGDGTRLSIL.

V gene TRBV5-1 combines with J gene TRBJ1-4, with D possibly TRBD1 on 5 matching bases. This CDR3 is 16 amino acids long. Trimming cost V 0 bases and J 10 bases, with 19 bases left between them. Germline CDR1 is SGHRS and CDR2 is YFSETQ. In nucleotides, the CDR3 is TGCGCCAGCAGCTTGGAGGGGACTGGACGAGGAGGAAAACTGTTTTTT. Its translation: CASSLEGTGRGGKLFF.

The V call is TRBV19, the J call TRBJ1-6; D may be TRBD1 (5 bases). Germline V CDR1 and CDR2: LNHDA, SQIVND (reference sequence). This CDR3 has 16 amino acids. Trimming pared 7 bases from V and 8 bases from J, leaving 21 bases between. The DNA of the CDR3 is TGTGCCAGTACCCGTTCGCGGGGGAGCGTCGATTCACCCCTCCACTTT. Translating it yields CASTRSRGSVDSPLHF.

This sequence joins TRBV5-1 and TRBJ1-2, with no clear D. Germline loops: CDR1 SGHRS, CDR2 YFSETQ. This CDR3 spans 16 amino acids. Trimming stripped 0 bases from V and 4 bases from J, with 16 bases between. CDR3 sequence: CASSLGADRPLYGYTF. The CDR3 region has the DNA TGCGCCAGCAGCTTGGGGGCAGACCGTCCCCTCTATGGCTACACCTTC.

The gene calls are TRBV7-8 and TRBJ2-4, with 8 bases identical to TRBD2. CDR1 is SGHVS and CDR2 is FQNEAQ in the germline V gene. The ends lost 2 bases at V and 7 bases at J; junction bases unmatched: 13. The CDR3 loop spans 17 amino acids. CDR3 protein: CASSLNEAGVSGNIQYF. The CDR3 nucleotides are TGTGCCAGCAGCTTAAATGAAGCGGGGGTTTCGGGGAACATTCAGTACTTC.

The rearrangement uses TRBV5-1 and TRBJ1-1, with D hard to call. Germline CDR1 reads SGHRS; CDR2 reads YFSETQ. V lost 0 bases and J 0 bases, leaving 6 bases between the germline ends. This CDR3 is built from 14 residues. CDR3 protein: CASSLAHMNTEAFF. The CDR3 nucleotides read TGCGCCAGCAGCTTGGCTCACATGAACACTGAAGCTTTCTTT.

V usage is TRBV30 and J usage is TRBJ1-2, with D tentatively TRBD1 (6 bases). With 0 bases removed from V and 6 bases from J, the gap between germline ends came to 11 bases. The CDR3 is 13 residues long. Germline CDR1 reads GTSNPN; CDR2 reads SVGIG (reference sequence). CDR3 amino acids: CAWSVWGADGYTF. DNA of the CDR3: TGTGCCTGGAGTGTTTGGGGGGCAGATGGCTACACCTTC.

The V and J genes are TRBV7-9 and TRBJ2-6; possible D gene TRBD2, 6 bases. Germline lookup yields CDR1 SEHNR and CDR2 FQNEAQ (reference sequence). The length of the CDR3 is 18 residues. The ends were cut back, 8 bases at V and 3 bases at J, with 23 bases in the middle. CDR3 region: CASPWGELDLGGANVLTF. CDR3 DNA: TGTGCCAGCCCCTGGGGGGAATTGGATCTAGGTGGGGCCAACGTCCTGACTTTC.

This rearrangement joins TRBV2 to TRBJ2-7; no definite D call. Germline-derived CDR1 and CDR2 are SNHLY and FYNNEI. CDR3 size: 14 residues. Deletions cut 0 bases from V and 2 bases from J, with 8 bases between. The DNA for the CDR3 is TGTGCCAGCAGTGAAGCGCCGATTACCTACGAGCAGTACTTC. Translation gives CASSEAPITYEQYF.

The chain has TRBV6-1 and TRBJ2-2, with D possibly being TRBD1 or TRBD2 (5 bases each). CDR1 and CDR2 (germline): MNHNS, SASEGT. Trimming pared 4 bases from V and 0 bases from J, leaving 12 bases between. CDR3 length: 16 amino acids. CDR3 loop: CASSAGTVPNTGELFF. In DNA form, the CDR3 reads TGTGCCAGCAGTGCCGGGACGGTACCGAACACCGGGGAGCTGTTTTTT.

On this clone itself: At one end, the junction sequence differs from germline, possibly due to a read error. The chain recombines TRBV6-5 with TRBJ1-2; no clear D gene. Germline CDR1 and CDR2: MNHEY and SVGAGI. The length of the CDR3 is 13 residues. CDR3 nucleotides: TGTGCCAGCAGTTACTCGGCGGATGCGTTGGTGGCGTTC. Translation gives CASSYSADALVAF.

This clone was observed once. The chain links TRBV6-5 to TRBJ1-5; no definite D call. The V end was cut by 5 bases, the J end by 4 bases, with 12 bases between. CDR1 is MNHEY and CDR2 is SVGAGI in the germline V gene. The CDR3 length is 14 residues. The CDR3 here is CASSNTRINQPQHF. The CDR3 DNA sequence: TGTGCCAGCAGTAATACCAGGATAAATCAGCCCCAGCATTTT.

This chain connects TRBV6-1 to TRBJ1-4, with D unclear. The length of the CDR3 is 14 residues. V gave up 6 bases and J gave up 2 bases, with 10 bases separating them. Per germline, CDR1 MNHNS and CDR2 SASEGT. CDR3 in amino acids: CASRDRATNEKLFF. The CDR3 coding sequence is TGTGCCAGCAGAGACCGGGCCACTAATGAAAAACTGTTTTTT.

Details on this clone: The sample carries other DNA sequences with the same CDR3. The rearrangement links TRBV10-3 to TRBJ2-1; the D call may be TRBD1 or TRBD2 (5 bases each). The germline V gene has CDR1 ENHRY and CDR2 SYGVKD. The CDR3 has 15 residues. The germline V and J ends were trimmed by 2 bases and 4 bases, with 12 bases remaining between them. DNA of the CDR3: TGTGCCATCAGTGAGAGTGGGGGACCTTACAATGAGCAGTTCTTC. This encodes CAISESGGPYNEQFF.

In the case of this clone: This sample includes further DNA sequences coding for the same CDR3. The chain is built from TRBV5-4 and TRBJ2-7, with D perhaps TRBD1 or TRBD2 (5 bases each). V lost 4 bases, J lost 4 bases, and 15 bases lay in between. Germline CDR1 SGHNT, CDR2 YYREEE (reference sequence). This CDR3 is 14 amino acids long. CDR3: CASSLAGTTYEQYF. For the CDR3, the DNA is TGTGCCAGCAGCCTCGCCGGGACCACTTACGAGCAGTACTTC.